What follows is one T cell receptor (beta chain) and its context. Its specificity is unknown. This record comes from a study of breast tumors, draining lymph nodes, adjacent tissues. Whole-study findings and limits: The lymph node origin of tumor T cells was framed as consistent with a hypothesis, not demonstrated. Luminal-like breast cancer showed significantly higher tumor–nontumor repertoire similarity than basal-like. The data were judged consistent with most tumor T cells coming from lymph node and expanding in tumor. Tumors had less TCR diversity than lymph nodes, more than nontumor tissue.

Axillary draining lymph nodes of breast cancer patients supplied the node samples. This CDR3 contains 13 residues. Per germline, CDR1 SGHRS and CDR2 YFSETQ. Trimming removed 4 bases from V and 3 bases from J, with 11 bases in between. TCRdb fed the multiplex PCR reads into MiXCR, producing one record per CDR3 protein. This table holds about 180,000 distinct CDR3 sequences, roughly a third found once. The receptor was isolated from a female donor with breast cancer. Some clones in this sample may be carry-over from other donors' samples. The genes are TRBV5-1 and TRBJ2-7, with D possibly matching TRBD2 (5 bases). Sequencing was carried out using axillary lymph node tissue. The chain's CDR3 is CASSPKRNYEQYF. CDR3 coding DNA: TGCGCCAGCAGCCCAAAGCGGAACTACGAGCAGTACTTC. Filled out from reference TRBV5-1 and TRBJ2-7, the complete variable domain reads KAGVTQTPRYLIKTRGQQVTLSCSPISGHRSVSWYQQTPGQGLQFLFEYFSETQRNKGNFPGRFSGRQFSNSRSEMNVSTLELGDSALYLCASSPKRNYEQYFGPGTRLTVT.